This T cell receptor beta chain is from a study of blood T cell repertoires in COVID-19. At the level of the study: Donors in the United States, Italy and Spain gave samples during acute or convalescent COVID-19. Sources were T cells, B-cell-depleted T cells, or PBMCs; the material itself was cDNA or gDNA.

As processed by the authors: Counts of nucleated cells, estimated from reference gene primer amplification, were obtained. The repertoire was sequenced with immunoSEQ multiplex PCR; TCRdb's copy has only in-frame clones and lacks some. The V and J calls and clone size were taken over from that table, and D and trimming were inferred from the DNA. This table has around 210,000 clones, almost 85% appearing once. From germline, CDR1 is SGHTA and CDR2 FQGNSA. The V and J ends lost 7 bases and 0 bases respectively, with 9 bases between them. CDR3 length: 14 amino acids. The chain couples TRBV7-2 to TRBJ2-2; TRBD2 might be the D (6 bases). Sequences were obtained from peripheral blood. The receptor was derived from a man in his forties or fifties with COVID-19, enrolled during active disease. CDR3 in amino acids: CASTPGANTGELFF. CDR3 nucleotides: TGTGCCAGCACCCCGGGAGCGAACACCGGGGAGCTGTTTTTT.